The 2 T cell receptor beta chains listed next were all sequenced from one sample in a study of cytomegalovirus exposure and HLA in healthy donors (dated by TCRdb to about 2017). Library generation was performed with the immunoSEQ multiplex PCR assay. The multiplex PCR relied on a mix of 60 forward primers for TCR Vbeta segments and 13 reverse primers for TCR Jbeta segments. The source is immuneACCESS, and TCRdb retained only in-frame sequences with V and J called. Part of the clones is not carried over; for the studies checked, unresolved V genes explain less than half of this, and the remainder is unexplained. Recorded for this sample are about 63,000 clones; roughly 67% of them occurred a single time. The ten biggest clones cover roughly 5.5% of the sample. Input material: PBMCs. The receptors shown here come from a man aged 45 to 65 in good health and CMV-seronegative.

The chain couples TRBV2 to TRBJ2-3, with D possibly being TRBD2 (5 bases). This CDR3 comprises 10 residues. V lost 9 bases to trimming and J lost 6 bases, with 7 bases between them. From germline, CDR1 is SNHLY and CDR2 FYNNEI. DNA of the CDR3: TGTGCCAGAGGCGGGGATACGCAGTATTTT. Protein sequence: CARGGDTQYF. The complete variable domain, with remaining parts taken from reference TRBV2 and TRBJ2-3, reads EPEVTQTPSHQVTQMGQEVILRCVPISNHLYFYWYRQILGQKVEFLVSFYNNEISEKSEIFDDQFSVERPDGSNFTLKIRSTKLEDSAMYFCARGGDTQYFGPGTRLTVL.

The chain employs TRBV19 and TRBJ1-2, with D possibly being TRBD1 (6 bases). From germline, CDR1 is LNHDA and CDR2 SQIVND (reference sequence). The V end lost 7 bases, the J end lost 7 bases, and 22 bases lay between the germline ends. The CDR3 is 15 amino acids. The CDR3 bases are TGTGCCAGTATCCCTCGGCCCCCACAGGGATCTGGCTACACCTTC. Translated: CASIPRPPQGSGYTF.